The clone carrying this T cell receptor (beta chain) has at least ten counts. Its antigen is not identified. A read error may explain this, as a much larger clone is one base away. The record originates from a study of tumor-infiltrating lymphocytes in primary liver carcinoma. Study-wide points: Tumor top-250-clone fractions significantly exceeded those of blood (p = 0.039). Just around 8-25% of top clones spanned all five tumor regions. Relative to tumor region pairs, the tumor-adjacent and tumor-blood pairs showed overlap that was lower.

Unsorted bulk tissue (roughly 18-32 mg) underwent RNA and DNA co-extraction. The study enrolled treatment-naive patients with chronic HBV infection. Total RNA amounting to approximately 460 ng was the source from which TCR beta cDNA was made with a constant-region primer. Three rounds of nested multiplex PCR with slightly modified ARM-PCR produced TCR beta libraries. Amplification in the first two PCR rounds was performed using TRBV1-TRBV30 forward primers and a C-beta reverse primer for 10 cycles each. TCRdb re-analysed the multiplex PCR reads in MiXCR, keeping a single row per CDR3 protein. The sample records 50,000 to 65,000 distinct CDR3 sequences, about three quarters being singletons. The CDR3 has 15 amino acids. CDR1 is SGHAT and CDR2 is FQNNGV in the germline V gene. Trimming cost V 10 bases and J 0 bases, with 13 bases left between them.

The chain couples TRBV11-2 to TRBJ2-6; D ambiguous. The receptor comes from a man between 35 and 55 years old with primary liver carcinoma and hepatitis B virus infection. Material for sequencing was liver tumor tissue from sampling region 4. Sample subset: tumor region T4, right-lateral pole. The CDR3 DNA reads as TGTGCCACCCAGTGGCCGCGCTCTGGGGCCAACGTCCTGACTTTC. Residues: CATQWPRSGANVLTF.